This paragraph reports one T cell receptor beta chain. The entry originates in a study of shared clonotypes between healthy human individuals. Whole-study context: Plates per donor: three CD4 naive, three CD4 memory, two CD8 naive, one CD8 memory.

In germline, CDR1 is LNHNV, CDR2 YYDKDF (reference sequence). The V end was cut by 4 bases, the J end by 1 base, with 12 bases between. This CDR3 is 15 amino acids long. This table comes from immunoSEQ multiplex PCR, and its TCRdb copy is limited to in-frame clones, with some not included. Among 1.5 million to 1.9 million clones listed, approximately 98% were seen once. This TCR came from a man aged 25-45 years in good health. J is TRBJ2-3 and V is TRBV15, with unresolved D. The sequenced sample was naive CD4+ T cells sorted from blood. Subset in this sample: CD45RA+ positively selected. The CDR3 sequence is CATSTMNLGTDTQYF. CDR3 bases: TGTGCCACCAGCACTATGAACCTAGGCACAGATACGCAGTATTTT.